Sequencing of this TCR beta chain was carried out in a study of CD8 T cells in Susac syndrome. Reverse transcription of about 0.45 to 1 ug RNA was performed with random hexamers. Amplification of TCR beta CDR3 was carried out by immunoSEQ multiplex PCR, which covered 54 Vbeta and 13 Jbeta segments. MiXCR, applied by TCRdb to the immunoSEQ multiplex PCR reads, yields one record per CDR3 protein. The profile shows 150,000 to 250,000 distinct CDR3 sequences, 90% to 95% of them singletons. The CDR3 is made up of 11 amino acids. Per germline, CDR1 SQVTM and CDR2 ANQGSEA. Trimming pared 5 bases from V and 2 bases from J, leaving 7 bases between. This clonotype was seen more than once but under ten times.

This sequence joins TRBV29-1 and TRBJ2-7; unclear D gene. The receptor was derived from a human donor with multiple sclerosis. Sequenced input: CD4+ T cells from PBMCs. The CDR3 region has the DNA TGCAGCGTTCGGACCGCCTACGAGCAGTACTTC. It codes for CSVRTAYEQYF.